A selection of T cell receptor beta chains follows, all from one sample in a study of neurological immune-mediated disorders. TCRdb reprocessed the 5' RACE reads via MiXCR and lists one record per CDR3 protein. The sample holds 20,000 or so distinct CDR3 sequences; around an eighth are singletons and the top ten take 16%. The sequencing input was PBMCs. These receptors came from a woman between 35 and 50 years old with HTLV-1-associated myelopathy (HAM/TSP). Both conserved end residues are trimmed from each CDR3.

>14|TRBJ1-3|TRBV20-1
SAATNGEPSGNTIY
>11|TRBJ2-1|TRBV20-1
SASKPSYNEQF
>12|TRBJ2-3|TRBV5-1
ASSWGAATDTQY
>13|TRBJ1-1|TRBV11-2
ASSLRESGYTEAF
>11|TRBJ1-2|TRBV12-3/TRBV12-4
ASSSGPHVDYT
>13|TRBJ2-2|TRBV5-1
ASSLRTGGSGELF
>12|TRBJ2-5|TRBV5-1
ASSAGGFGETQY
>11|TRBJ2-1|TRBV4-1
ASSQGRGNEQF
>14|TRBJ2-1|TRBV6-4
ASSDSIGGGRNEQF
>12|TRBJ2-1|TRBV5-6
ASSATGTYNEQF
>13|TRBJ2-6|TRBV13
ASNSRFSGANVLT
>11|TRBJ1-1|TRBV5-5
ASSPTGNTEAF
>13|TRBJ2-1|TRBV20-1
SASPLGGSYNEQF
>12|TRBJ2-5|TRBV6-5
ASSYGLEAETQY
>11|TRBJ1-1|TRBV5-1
ASSPQGHTEAF
>14|TRBJ1-1|TRBV10-3
AISESGGGANTEAF
>15|TRBJ2-7|TRBV20-1
SAPRTSGGQFSYEQY
>13|TRBJ2-3|TRBV12-3/TRBV12-4
ASRGHGGPQDTQY
>12|TRBJ1-1|TRBV20-1
SAKGQGVDTEAF
>12|TRBJ2-4|TRBV7-8
ASSLATAWDIQY
>13|TRBJ1-1|TRBV9
ASSGQGGLGTEAF
>11|TRBJ2-3|TRBV25-1
ASSDGLTDTQY
>12|TRBJ1-2|TRBV9
ASSAGTGGRGYT
>13|TRBJ2-6|TRBV5-1
ASSSGVAGANVLT
>12|TRBJ2-5|TRBV10-3
AISGTEYQETQY
>12|TRBJ1-5|TRBV5-4
ASSFGGRTQPQH
>12|TRBJ1-2|TRBV20-1
SAVWGQGATGYT
>14|TRBJ2-4|TRBV15
ATSPPDILAKNIQY
>13|TRBJ1-3|TRBV5-1
ASSPDGTGGNTIY
>14|TRBJ1-1|TRBV6-1
ASSERHRGTNTEAF
>13|TRBJ2-2|TRBV5-6
ASSPTGEGTGELF
>11|TRBJ2-5|TRBV5-1
ASSPDITETQY
>12|TRBJ1-1|TRBV9
ASSPRQGSSEAF
>13|TRBJ1-1|TRBV24-1
ATSDPGQGGTEAF
>14|TRBJ1-2|TRBV5-1
ASSPDPDRANYGYT
>16|TRBJ1-1|TRBV5-1
ASSFNLRTGARNTEAF
>9|TRBJ1-2|TRBV11-2
ASSRRRGCT
>13|TRBJ2-7|TRBV28
ASSQSAGGPYEQY
>11|TRBJ2-3|TRBV6-6
ASSYSGTDTQY
>10|TRBJ2-7|TRBV2
ASSERYYEQY
>11|TRBJ2-3|TRBV24-1
ATSAESTDTQY
>11|TRBJ1-1|TRBV2
ASAVHANTEAF
>17|TRBJ2-2|TRBV5-1
ASSLDRDRGHANTGELF
>12|TRBJ2-7|TRBV12-5
ASGPGQGTYEQY
>12|TRBJ2-3|TRBV20-1
SAKAGGNTDTQY
>7|TRBJ1-2|TRBV29-1
SAGYGYT
>13|TRBJ2-1|TRBV3-1
ASSQERRVWNEQF
>16|TRBJ2-2|TRBV5-6
ASSLAGYERGARGELF
>15|TRBJ2-4|TRBV20-1
SARRGLAGPRGNIQY
>12|TRBJ2-1|TRBV28
ASKGTSGNNEQF
>13|TRBJ2-3|TRBV3-1
ASSQASGLKDTQY
>12|TRBJ2-1|TRBV5-1
ASSLGDPINAWF
>12|TRBJ2-3|TRBV10-3
AISAARGGNTQY
>12|TRBJ2-7|TRBV2
ASSERRGPYEQY
>15|TRBJ2-1|TRBV9
ASSVTAGTGAYNEQF
>9|TRBJ2-7|TRBV27
ASSLGGEQY
>9|TRBJ2-3|TRBV7-9
ASVKRDTQY
>14|TRBJ2-2|TRBV11-2
ASSLGLGENTGELF
>13|TRBJ1-1|TRBV7-2
ASSESGVYGTEAF